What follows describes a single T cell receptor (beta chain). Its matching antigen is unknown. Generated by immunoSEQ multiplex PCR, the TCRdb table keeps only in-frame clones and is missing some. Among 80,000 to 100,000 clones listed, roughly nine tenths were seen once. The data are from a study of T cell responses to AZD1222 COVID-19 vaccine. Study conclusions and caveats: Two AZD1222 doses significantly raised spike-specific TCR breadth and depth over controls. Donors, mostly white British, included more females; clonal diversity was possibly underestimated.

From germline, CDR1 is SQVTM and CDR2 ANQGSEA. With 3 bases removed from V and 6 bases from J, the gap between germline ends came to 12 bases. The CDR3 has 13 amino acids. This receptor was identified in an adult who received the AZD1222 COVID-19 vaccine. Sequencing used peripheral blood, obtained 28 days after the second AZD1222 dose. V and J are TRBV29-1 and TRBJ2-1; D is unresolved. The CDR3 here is CSVERSAGNEQFF. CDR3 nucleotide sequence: TGCAGCGTTGAGAGATCAGCAGGCAATGAGCAGTTCTTC.